The clone carrying this T cell receptor beta chain was counted a few times. Its antigen is as yet unknown. The TCR beta libraries were generated through quantitative 5'-RACE incorporating molecular barcodes. TCRdb re-derived calls from the 5' RACE reads in MiXCR, one entry per CDR3 protein. There are approximately 200,000 distinct CDR3 sequences in the sample; more than 10% occur only once, and about 17% lies in the top ten. This sample stems from a study of CD8 T cells in ankylosing spondylitis. Study-level points and caveats: Ankylosing spondylitis blood appeared to carry a characteristic TCR beta motif of eight or nine highly homologous variants.

This TCR came from a male donor with ankylosing spondylitis or in good health (not recorded which). What was sequenced was blood, either unsorted or a sorted T cell fraction (not recorded which).

The DNA for the CDR3 is TGCAGTGCTAGAGTGGCGGGAGGGTTTTCGAATGAGCAGTTCTTC. This encodes CSARVAGGFSNEQFF. The chain has TRBV20-1 and TRBJ2-1; 9 bases fit TRBD2. CDR1 and CDR2 (germline): DFQATT, SNEGSKA (reference sequence). The CDR3 has 15 amino acids. V trimming: 1 base; J trimming: 7 bases; junction bases outside the gene matches: 8.